Below are 2 T cell receptor beta chains sequenced from a single sample in a study of blood T cell repertoires in COVID-19 (dated by TCRdb to 2018 to 2021). The method was the immunoSEQ multiplex PCR assay. This is the immuneACCESS table as TCRdb keeps it, with only in-frame sequences that have V and J called. A part of the clones is gone; compared with another copy, unresolved V genes explain less than half, and the rest is unexplained. The sample contains about 140,000 clones, 88% of them found a single time. The ten largest clones capture roughly a tenth of the sample. The sequenced sample was peripheral blood. Receptors were obtained from a man aged 45-65 years with active or convalescent COVID-19.

There are a few counts of this clone. The chain employs TRBV3-1 (or the pseudogene TRBV3-2) and TRBJ2-7; tentatively, D is TRBD2 (6 bases). This CDR3 region has 12 residues. V lost 4 bases and J lost 6, with 10 bases in between. Per germline, CDR1 LGHDT and CDR2 YNNKEL (reference sequence). In nucleotides, the CDR3 is TGTGCCAGCAGCCTCAGGAGGGGCGAGCAGTACTTC. Translating it yields CASSLRRGEQYF.

The sample holds a few counts of this clone. The rearrangement uses TRBV3-1 (or the pseudogene TRBV3-2) and TRBJ2-1; possible D gene TRBD2, 6 bases. Per the germline V gene, CDR1 is LGHDT and CDR2 is YNNKEL (reference sequence). The length of the CDR3 is 13 residues. Trimming took 4 bases from V and 10 from J, leaving 14 bases between them. CDR3 amino acids: CASSRAGSFEQFF. The CDR3 bases are TGTGCCAGCAGCCGAGCCGGGAGCTTCGAGCAGTTCTTC.